This TCR beta chain stems from a study of T cell repertoires in cytomegalovirus infection. Study-wide context: Both CMV infection and a matching HLA type were indicated by public TCR beta signatures.

As to this clonotype: Its antigen is not identified.

TCRdb analysed the reads with MiXCR anew, one entry per CDR3 protein. This sample carries fewer than 1,000,000 distinct CDR3 sequences, less than 35% of them seen once, and the ten largest clones take around an eighth. Notes on the study in general: There were HLA-C-restricted CMV-specific TCR beta clonotypes dominating the ex vivo response.

Sequenced material: cultured CD8+ T cells from PBMCs, taken from culture after CMV antigen stimulation. The source of this sequence is a human donor in good health (CMV status not recorded). Some clones in this sample may be carry-over from other donors' samples.

In DNA, the CDR3 is TGTGCCCGGGGGGGGAACACTGAAGCTTTCTTT. This codes for CARGGNTEAFF. The chain is built from TRBV6-8 and TRBJ1-1; D is perhaps TRBD1 (5 bases). The CDR3 covers 11 residues. V shed 11 bases and J shed 1 base, with 8 bases lying between them. Per germline, CDR1 MNHGY and CDR2 SAAAGT.